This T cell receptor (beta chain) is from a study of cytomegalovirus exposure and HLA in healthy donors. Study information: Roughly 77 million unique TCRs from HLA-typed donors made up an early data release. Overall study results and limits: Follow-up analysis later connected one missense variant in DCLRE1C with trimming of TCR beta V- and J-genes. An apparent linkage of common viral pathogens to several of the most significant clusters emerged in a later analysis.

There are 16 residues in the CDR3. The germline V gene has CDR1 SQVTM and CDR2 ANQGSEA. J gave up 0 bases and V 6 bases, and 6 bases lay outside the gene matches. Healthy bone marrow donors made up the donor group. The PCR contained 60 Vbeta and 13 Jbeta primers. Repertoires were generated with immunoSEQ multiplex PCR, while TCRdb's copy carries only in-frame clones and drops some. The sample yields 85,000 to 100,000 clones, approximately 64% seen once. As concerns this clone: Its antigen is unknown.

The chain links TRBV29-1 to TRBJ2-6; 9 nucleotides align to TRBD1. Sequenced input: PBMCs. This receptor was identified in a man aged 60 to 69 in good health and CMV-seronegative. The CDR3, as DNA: TGCAGCGTGAAGGGACAGGGTGCCTCTGGGGCCAACGTCCTGACTTTC. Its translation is CSVKGQGASGANVLTF.